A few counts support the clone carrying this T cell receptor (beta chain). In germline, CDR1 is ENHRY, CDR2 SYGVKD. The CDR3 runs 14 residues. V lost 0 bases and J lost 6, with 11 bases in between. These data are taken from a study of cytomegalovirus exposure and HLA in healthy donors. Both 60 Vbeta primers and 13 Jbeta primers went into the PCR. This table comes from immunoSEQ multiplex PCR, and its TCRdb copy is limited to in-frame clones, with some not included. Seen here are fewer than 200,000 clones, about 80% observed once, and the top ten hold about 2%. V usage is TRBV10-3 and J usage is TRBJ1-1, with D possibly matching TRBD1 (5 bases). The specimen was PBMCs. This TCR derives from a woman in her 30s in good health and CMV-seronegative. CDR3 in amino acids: CAISESQGWSEAFF. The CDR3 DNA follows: TGTGCCATCAGTGAGTCTCAGGGATGGTCTGAAGCTTTCTTT.